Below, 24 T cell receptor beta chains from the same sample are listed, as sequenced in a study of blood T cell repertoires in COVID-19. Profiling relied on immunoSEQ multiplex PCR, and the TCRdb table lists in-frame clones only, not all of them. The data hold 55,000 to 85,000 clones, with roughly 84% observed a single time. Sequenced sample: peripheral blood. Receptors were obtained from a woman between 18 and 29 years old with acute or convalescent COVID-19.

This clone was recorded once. The CDR3 loop is CASSYLGQGDSPLHF. The CDR3 region has the DNA TGTGCCAGCAGTTACTTGGGACAGGGGGATTCACCCCTCCACTTT. This chain connects TRBV6-5 to TRBJ1-6, with TRBD1 matching over 11 bases. J lost 8 bases, V lost 1 base, and 1 base had no gene match. The CDR3 loop spans 15 amino acids. CDR1 MNHEY and CDR2 SVGAGI come from the germline V gene.

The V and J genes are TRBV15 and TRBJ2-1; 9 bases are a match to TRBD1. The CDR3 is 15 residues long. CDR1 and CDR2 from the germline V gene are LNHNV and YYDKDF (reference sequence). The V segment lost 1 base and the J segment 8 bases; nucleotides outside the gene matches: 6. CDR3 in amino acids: CATSRAGQGGDEQFF. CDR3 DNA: TGTGCCACCAGCAGAGCGGGACAGGGTGGGGATGAGCAGTTCTTC.

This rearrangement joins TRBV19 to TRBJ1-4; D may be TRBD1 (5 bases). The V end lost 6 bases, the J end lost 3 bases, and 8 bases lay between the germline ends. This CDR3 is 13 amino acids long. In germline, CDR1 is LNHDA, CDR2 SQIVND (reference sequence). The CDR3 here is CASRTDPNEKLFF. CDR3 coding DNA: TGTGCCAGTAGGACAGACCCTAATGAAAAACTGTTTTTT.

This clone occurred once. The CDR3 bases are TGTGCCAGTAGTATAGGGGGGACAGTCTCCGTCACTGAAGCTTTCTTT. It is translated as CASSIGGTVSVTEAFF. The chain employs TRBV19 and TRBJ1-1; 7 bases agree with TRBD1. CDR1 is LNHDA and CDR2 is SQIVND in the germline V gene (reference sequence). The trim removed 1 base at V and 4 bases at J, leaving 9 bases unmatched. CDR3 length: 16 amino acids.

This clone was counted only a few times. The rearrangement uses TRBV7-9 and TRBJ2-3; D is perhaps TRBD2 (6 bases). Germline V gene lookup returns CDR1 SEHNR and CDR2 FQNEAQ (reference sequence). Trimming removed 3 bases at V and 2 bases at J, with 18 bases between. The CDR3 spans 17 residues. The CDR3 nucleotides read TGTGCCAGCAGCTTCCGACTTGCGGCGGGGTACACAGATACGCAGTATTTT. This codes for CASSFRLAAGYTDTQYF.

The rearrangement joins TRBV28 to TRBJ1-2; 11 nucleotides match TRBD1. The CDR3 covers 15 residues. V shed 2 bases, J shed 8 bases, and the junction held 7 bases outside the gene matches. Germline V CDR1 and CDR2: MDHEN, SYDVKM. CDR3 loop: CASSLGGTGGIGYTF. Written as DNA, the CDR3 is TGTGCCAGCAGTTTAGGAGGGACAGGGGGTATAGGCTACACCTTC.

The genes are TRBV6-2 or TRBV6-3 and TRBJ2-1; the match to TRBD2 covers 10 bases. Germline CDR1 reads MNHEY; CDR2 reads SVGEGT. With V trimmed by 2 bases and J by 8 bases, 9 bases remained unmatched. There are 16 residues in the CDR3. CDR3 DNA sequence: TGTGCCAGCAGTTACCCTCCTAGCGGGGGACCAGATGAGCAGTTCTTC. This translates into CASSYPPSGGPDEQFF.

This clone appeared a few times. The CDR3 protein is CASLSNRAEAFF. Written as DNA, the CDR3 is TGTGCCAGCCTTAGCAATCGGGCTGAAGCTTTCTTT. The chain joins TRBV2 to TRBJ1-1; D gene ambiguous. Germline V gives CDR1 SNHLY, CDR2 FYNNEI. Trimming shortened V by 8 bases and J by 6 bases, and 13 bases separated the two germline ends. This CDR3 is 12 amino acids long.

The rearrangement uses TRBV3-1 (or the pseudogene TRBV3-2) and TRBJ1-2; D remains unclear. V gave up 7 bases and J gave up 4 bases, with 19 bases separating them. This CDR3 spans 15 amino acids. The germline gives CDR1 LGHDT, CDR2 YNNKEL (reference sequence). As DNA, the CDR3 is TGTGCCAGCAACCTCGAAGACATTCAGCTCTATGGCTACACCTTC. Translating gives CASNLEDIQLYGYTF.

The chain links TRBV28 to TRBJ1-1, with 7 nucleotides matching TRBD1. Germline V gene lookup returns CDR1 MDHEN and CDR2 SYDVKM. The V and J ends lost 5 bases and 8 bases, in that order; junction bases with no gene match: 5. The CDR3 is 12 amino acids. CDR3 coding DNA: TGTGCCAGCAGTCGCTGGACAGGAGAAGCTTTCTTT. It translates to CASSRWTGEAFF.

The chain's CDR3 is CASSVDSGEAFF. The CDR3 DNA is TGTGCCAGCTCGGTGGACAGCGGTGAAGCTTTCTTT. The rearrangement joins TRBV18 to TRBJ1-1, with a tentative D call TRBD1 (6 bases). This CDR3 has 12 residues. The germline CDR1 and CDR2 sequences are KGHSH and LQKENI. Deletions cut 6 bases from V and 7 bases from J, with 12 bases between.

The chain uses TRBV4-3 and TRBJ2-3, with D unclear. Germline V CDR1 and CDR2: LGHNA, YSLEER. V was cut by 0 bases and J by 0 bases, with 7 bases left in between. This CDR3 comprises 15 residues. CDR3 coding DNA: TGCGCCAGCAGCCAAGATCGTCTTAGCACAGATACGCAGTATTTT. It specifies CASSQDRLSTDTQYF.

CDR3 protein: CASTPMGGRSSGYTF. CDR3 bases: TGTGCCAGTACCCCCATGGGAGGGAGGAGCAGTGGCTACACCTTC. The V gene is TRBV19, the J gene TRBJ1-2; no definite D call. Germline V gene sequence: CDR1 LNHDA, CDR2 SQIVND (reference sequence). The CDR3 extends over 15 amino acids. Trimming stripped 7 bases from V and 7 bases from J, with 22 bases between.

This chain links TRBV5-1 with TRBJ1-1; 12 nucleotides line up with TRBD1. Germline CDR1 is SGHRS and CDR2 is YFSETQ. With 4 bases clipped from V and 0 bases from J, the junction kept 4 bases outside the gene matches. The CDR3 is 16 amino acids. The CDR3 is CASSDRDRGLNTEAFF. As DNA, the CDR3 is TGCGCCAGCAGCGACCGGGACAGGGGGCTGAACACTGAAGCTTTCTTT. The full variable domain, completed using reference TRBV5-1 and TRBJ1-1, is KAGVTQTPRYLIKTRGQQVTLSCSPISGHRSVSWYQQTPGQGLQFLFEYFSETQRNKGNFPGRFSGRQFSNSRSEMNVSTLELGDSALYLCASSDRDRGLNTEAFFGQGTRLTVV.

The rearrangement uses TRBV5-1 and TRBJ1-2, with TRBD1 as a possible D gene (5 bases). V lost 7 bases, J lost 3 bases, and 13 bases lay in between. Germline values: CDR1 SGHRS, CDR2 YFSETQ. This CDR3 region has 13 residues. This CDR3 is CASRPRVDYGYTF. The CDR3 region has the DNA TGCGCCAGCCGCCCCAGGGTTGACTATGGCTACACCTTC.

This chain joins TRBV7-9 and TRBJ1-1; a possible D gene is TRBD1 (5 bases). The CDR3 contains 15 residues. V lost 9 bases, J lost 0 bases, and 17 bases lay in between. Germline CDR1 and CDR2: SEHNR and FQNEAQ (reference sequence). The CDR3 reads CASPRDDSLNTEAFF. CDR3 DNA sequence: TGTGCCAGTCCTCGTGACGACAGTTTGAACACTGAAGCTTTCTTT.

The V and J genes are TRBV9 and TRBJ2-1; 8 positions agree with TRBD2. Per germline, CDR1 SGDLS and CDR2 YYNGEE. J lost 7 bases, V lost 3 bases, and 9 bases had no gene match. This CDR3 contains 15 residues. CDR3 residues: CASSAGGASTNEQFF. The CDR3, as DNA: TGTGCCAGCAGCGCCGGGGGGGCGTCTACGAATGAGCAGTTCTTC.

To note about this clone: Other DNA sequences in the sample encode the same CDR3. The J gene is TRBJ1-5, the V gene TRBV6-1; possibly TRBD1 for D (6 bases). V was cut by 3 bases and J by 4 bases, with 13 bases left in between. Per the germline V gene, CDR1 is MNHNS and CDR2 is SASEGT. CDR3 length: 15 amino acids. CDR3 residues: CASSDNRASNQPQHF. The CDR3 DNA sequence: TGTGCCAGCAGTGACAACAGGGCTTCAAATCAGCCCCAGCATTTT.

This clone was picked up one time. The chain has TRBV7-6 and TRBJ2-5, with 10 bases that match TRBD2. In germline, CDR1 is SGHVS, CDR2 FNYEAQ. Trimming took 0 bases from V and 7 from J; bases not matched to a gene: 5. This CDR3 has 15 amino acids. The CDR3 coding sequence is TGTGCCAGCAGCTTAGCTTCATTAGCGGGAGGGACCCAGTACTTC. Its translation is CASSLASLAGGTQYF.

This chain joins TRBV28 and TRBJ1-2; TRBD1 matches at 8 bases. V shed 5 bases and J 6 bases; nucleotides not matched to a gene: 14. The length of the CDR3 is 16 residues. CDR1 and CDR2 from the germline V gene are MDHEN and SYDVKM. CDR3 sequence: CASSPPYGTGSNGYTF. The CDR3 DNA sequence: TGTGCCAGCAGTCCACCTTATGGGACAGGATCCAATGGCTACACCTTC.

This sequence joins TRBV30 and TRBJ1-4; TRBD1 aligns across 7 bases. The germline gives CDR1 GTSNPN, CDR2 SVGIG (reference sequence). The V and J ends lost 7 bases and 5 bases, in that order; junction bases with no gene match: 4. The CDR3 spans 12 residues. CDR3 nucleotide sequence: TGTGCCTCCGGGACAGCGAATGAAAAACTGTTTTTT. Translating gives CASGTANEKLFF.

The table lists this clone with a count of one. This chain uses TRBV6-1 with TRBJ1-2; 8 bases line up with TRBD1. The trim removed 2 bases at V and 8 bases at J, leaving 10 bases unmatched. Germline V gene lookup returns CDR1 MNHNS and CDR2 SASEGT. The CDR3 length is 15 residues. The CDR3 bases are TGTGCCAGCAGTGAACTGGGACAGGCCGTTGAGGGCTACACCTTC. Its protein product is CASSELGQAVEGYTF.

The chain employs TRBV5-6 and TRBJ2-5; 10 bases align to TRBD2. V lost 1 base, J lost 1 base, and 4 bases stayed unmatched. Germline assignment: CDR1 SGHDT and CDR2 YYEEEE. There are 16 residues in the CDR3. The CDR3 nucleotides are TGTGCCAGCAGCTTGCAAGCGGGGGGGCTCCAAGAGACCCAGTACTTC. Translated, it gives CASSLQAGGLQETQYF.

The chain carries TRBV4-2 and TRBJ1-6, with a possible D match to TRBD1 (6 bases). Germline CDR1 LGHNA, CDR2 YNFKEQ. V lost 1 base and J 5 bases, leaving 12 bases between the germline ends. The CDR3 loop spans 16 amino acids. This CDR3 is CASSQVGGPNNSPLHF. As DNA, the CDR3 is TGTGCCAGCAGCCAAGTCGGGGGGCCAAATAATTCACCCCTCCACTTT.